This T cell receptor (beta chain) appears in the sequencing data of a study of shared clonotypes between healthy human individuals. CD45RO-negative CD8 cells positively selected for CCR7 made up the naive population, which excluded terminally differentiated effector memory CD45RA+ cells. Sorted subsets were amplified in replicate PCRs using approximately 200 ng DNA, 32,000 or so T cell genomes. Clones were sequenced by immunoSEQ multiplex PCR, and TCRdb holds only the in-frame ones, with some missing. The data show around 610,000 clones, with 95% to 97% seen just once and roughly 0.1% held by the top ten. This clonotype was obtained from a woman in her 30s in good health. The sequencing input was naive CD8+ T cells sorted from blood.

The CDR3 bases are TGTGCCAGCAGCTTAGGGGCGACAGGGGGGCGTTCGAGCAATCAGCCCCAGCATTTT. Translation gives CASSLGATGGRSSNQPQHF. The genes are TRBV7-6 and TRBJ1-5; 9 nucleotides agree with TRBD1. J was trimmed by 1 base and V by 1 base; bases with no gene match: 11. The CDR3 covers 19 residues. Germline-derived CDR1 and CDR2 are SGHVS and FNYEAQ.